The clone carrying this T cell receptor beta chain was found many times. Its antigen is not known. This sample is part of a study of CD8 T cells in ankylosing spondylitis. Whole-study findings and limits: A CD8+ phenotype characterized the disease-linked clones, which were relatively rare in peripheral blood. Among TCR beta sequences, a motif of under ten highly homologous variants appeared characteristic of ankylosing spondylitis blood.

The V end was cut by 5 bases, the J end by 0 bases, with 11 bases between. Germline assignment: CDR1 MNHEY and CDR2 SVGEGT. The CDR3 loop spans 15 amino acids. It was by quantitative 5'-RACE with molecular barcodes that TCR beta libraries were made. TCRdb used MiXCR to reprocess the 5' RACE reads, holding one entry per CDR3 protein. The table records 150,000 to 200,000 distinct CDR3 sequences, around 8.9% of them present only once. This TCR was sampled from a female donor with ankylosing spondylitis or in good health (not recorded which). What was sequenced was blood, either unsorted or a sorted T cell fraction (not recorded which). V is TRBV6-2 or TRBV6-3 and J is TRBJ2-1; possibly TRBD2 for D (6 bases). CDR3 nucleotide sequence: TGTGCCAGCAGTCTAGCGCGGGACTCCTACAATGAGCAGTTCTTC. Its translation is CASSLARDSYNEQFF.